Included here is one TCR beta chain sequence, with context. Source study methods: Reference gene primer amplification in the assay estimated nucleated cell counts. Measured with immunoSEQ multiplex PCR; TCRdb has only the in-frame clones, and not every one. From that table come the V and J calls and clone size; the DNA was used to work out D and trimming. The top ten hold about 3% of the sample, which has a few hundred thousand clones, around 79% seen once. These data are taken from a study of blood T cell repertoires in COVID-19. Study overall: The United States, Italy and Spain provided the acute and convalescent COVID-19 samples. In each case, the material was cDNA or gDNA derived from T cells, B-cell-depleted T cells, or PBMCs.

Germline values: CDR1 SEHNR, CDR2 FQNEAQ (reference sequence). V was trimmed by 5 bases and J by 7 bases, leaving 18 bases between them. The length of the CDR3 is 15 residues. The V call is TRBV7-9, the J call TRBJ2-1, with a tentative D call TRBD1 (6 bases). The clonotype was recovered from a woman of 80 years or more with acute or convalescent COVID-19. Sequenced input: peripheral blood. The CDR3 sequence: CASSPVGARGNEQFF. CDR3 nucleotides: TGTGCCAGCAGCCCCGTCGGGGCCAGGGGAAATGAGCAGTTCTTC.